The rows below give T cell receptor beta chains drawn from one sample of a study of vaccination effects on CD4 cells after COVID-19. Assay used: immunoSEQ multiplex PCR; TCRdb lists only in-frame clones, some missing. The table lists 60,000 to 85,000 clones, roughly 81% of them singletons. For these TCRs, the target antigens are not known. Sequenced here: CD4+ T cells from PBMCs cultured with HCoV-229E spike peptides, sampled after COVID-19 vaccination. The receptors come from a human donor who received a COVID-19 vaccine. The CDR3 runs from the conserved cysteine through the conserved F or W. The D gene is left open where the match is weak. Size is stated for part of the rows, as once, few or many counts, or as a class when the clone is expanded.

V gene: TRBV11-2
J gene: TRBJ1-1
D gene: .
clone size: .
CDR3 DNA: TGTGCCAGCAGCTTAGCGATGGGGAACACTGAAGCTTTCTTT
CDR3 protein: CASSLAMGNTEAFF

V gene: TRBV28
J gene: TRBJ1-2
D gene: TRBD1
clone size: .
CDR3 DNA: TGTGCCAGCAGTGCAGGGGGGAACTATGGCTACACCTTC
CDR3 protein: CASSAGGNYGYTF

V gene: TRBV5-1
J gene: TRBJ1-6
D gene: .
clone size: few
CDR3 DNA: TGCGCCAGCAGGGGTTCAGATAATTCACCCCTCCACTTT
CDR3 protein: CASRGSDNSPLHF

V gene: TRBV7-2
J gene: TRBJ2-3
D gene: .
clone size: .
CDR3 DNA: TGTGCCAGCAGCTTAGATCGGGGGCGAGATACGCAGTATTTT
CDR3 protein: CASSLDRGRDTQYF

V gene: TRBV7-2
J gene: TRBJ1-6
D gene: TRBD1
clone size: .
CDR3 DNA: TGTGCCAGCAGCCCGGGACAGGGTAATTCACCCCTCCACTTT
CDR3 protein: CASSPGQGNSPLHF

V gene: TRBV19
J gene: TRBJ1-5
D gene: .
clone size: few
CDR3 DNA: TGTGCCTCCTCCGGGGGCCTCGGGCAGCCCCAGCATTTT
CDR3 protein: CASSGGLGQPQHF

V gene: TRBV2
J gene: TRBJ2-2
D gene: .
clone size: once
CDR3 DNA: TGTGCCAGCAGTTCAGGGAGGTGGGACACCGGGGAGCTGTTTTTT
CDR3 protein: CASSSGRWDTGELFF

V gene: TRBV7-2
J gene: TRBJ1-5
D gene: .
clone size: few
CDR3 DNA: TGTGCCAGCAGTCCGAAGGGGGGTCTAAATCAGCCCCAGCATTTT
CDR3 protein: CASSPKGGLNQPQHF

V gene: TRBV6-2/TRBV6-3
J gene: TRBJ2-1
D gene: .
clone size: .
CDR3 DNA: TGTGCCAGCAGTTACTCGAACATAGGAAATGAGCAGTTCTTC
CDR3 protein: CASSYSNIGNEQFF

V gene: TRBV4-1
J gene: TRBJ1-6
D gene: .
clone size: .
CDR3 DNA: TGCGCCAGCAGCCCAGGGACGGCAAATTCACCCCTCCACTTT
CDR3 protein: CASSPGTANSPLHF

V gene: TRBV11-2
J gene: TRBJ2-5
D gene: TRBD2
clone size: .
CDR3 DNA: TGTGCCAGCAGCTTTGGGGGGGTCAGGAACCAAGAGACCCAGTACTTC
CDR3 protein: CASSFGGVRNQETQYF

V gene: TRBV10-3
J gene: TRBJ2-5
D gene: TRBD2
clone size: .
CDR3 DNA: TGTGCCGCACACTCGGGGGGGGAGACCCAGTACTTC
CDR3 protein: CAAHSGGETQYF

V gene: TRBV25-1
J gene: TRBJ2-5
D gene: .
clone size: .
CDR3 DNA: TGTGCCAGCAGTGATGGCAGGTGGGGAAGAGAGACCCAGTACTTC
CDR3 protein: CASSDGRWGRETQYF

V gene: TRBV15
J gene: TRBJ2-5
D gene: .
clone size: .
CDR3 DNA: TGTGCCACCAGCAGAGCCCTTCTGGGGGTAGAGACCCAGTACTTC
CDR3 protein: CATSRALLGVETQYF

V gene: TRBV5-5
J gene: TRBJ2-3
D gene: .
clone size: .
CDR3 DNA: TGTGCCAGCAGCTCACAAAGAACTAGCACAGATACGCAGTATTTT
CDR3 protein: CASSSQRTSTDTQYF

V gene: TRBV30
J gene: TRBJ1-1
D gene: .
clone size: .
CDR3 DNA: TGTGCCTGGAGGTACAGGGTCCTGAACACTGAAGCTTTCTTT
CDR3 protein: CAWRYRVLNTEAFF

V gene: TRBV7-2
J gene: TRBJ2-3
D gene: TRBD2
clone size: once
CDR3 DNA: TGTGCCAGCAGCTCCCTGGGAGCGGGGATCACAGATACGCAGTATTTT
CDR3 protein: CASSSLGAGITDTQYF

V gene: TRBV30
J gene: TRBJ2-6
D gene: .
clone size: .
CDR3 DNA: TGTGCCTGGGGGGCCAGGGTGTCTGGGGCCAACGTCCTGACTTTC
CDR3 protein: CAWGARVSGANVLTF

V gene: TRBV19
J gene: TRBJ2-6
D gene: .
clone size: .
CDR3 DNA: TGTGCCAGTAGTCCAATTAGCCGACGGACCTTCTCTGGGGCCAACGTCCTGACTTTC
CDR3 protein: CASSPISRRTFSGANVLTF

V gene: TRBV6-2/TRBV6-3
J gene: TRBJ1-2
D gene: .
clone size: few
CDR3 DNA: TGTGCCAGCAGTTACTATACCTATGGCTACACCTTC
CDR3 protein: CASSYYTYGYTF

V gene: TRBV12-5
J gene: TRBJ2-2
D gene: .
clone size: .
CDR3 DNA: TGTGCTAGTGGTTTGGTACCCAGCACCGGGGAGCTGTTTTTT
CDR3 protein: CASGLVPSTGELFF

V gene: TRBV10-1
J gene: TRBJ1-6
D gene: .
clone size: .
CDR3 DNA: TGCGCCAGCCCCTCCCACTCACCCCTCCACTTT
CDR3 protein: CASPSHSPLHF

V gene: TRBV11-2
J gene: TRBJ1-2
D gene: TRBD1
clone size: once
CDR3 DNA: TGTGCCAGCAGCTCGACAGGGGTGCCCCATGGCTACACCTTC
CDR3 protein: CASSSTGVPHGYTF

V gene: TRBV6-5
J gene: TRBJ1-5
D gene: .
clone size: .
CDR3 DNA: TGTGCCAGCAGTTACCCCGGGAGCTTAGGAAATCAGCCCCAGCATTTT
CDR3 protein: CASSYPGSLGNQPQHF

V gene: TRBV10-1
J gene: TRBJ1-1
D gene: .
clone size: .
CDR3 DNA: TGCGCCAGCAGTGAGAGGAAGGTGGTAAACACTGAAGCTTTCTTT
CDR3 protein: CASSERKVVNTEAFF

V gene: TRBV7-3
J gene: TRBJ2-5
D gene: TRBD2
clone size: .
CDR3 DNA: TGTGCCAGCAGCTTAGGGACTAGCGGGCAAGAGACCCAGTACTTC
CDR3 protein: CASSLGTSGQETQYF

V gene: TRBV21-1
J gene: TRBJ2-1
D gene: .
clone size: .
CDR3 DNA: TGTGCCAGCAGCAAAGCGACAGGGGCTTGTTCTATCTACTACAATGAGCAGTTCTTC
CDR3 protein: CASSKATGACSIYYNEQFF

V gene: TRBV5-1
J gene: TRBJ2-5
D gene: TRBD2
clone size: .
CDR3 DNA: TGCGCCAGCAGCGACGGGACTACTCAAGAGACCCAGTACTTC
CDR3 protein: CASSDGTTQETQYF

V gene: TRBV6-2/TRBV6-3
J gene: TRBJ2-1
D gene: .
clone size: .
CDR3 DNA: TGTGCCAGCAGTTATCGGCTAGCGAGCACCTACAATGAGCAGTTCTTC
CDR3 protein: CASSYRLASTYNEQFF

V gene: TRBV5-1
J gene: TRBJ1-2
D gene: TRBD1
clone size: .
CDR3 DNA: TGCGCCAGCAGCCCGCGAGGGGGCGAGAACTATGGCTACACCTTC
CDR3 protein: CASSPRGGENYGYTF

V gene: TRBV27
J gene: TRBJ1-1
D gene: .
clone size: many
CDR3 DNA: TGTGCCAGCAGTTTATTCGCTGGGGTGAACACTGAAGCTTTCTTT
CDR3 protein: CASSLFAGVNTEAFF

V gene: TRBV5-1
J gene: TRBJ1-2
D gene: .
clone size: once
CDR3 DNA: TGCGCCAGCAGCTCGACAGATAGCCCTAACTATGGCTACACCTTC
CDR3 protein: CASSSTDSPNYGYTF

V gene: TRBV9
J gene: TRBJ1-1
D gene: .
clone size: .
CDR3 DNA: TGTGCCAGCAGCCTCTCGGCGGGGACTAACACTGAAGCTTTCTTT
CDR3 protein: CASSLSAGTNTEAFF

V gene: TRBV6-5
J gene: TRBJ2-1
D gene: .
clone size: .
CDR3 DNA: TGTGCCAGCAGTTACTCGATTCAGGCCCATGAGGATGAGCAGTTCTTC
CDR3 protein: CASSYSIQAHEDEQFF

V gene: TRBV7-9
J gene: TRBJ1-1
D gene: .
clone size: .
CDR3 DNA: TGTGCCAGCAGCTATACCCTAGGGGGTGGGAACACTGAAGCTTTCTTT
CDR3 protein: CASSYTLGGGNTEAFF

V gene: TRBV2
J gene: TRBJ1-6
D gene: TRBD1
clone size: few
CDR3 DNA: TGTGCCCTCCGGGACAGCAATAATTCACCCCTCCACTTT
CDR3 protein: CALRDSNNSPLHF

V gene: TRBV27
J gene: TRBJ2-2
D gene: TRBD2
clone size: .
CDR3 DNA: TGTGCCAGCAGTTTAATCGGGGGGGCAGGCACCGGGGAGCTGTTTTTT
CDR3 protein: CASSLIGGAGTGELFF

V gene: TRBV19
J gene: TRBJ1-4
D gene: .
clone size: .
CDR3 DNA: TGTGCCAGTAGTACCTACACCCGCCTGAATGAAAAACTGTTTTTT
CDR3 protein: CASSTYTRLNEKLFF

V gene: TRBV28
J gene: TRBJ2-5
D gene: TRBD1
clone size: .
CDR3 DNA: TGTGCCAGCAGCCACCTGGACAGGGGGCGAGGGGAGACCCAGTACTTC
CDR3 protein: CASSHLDRGRGETQYF

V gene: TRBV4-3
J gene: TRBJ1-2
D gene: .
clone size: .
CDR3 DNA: TGCGCCAGCAGCCAAGAGAGCCAAATTAACTATGGCTACACCTTC
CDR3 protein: CASSQESQINYGYTF

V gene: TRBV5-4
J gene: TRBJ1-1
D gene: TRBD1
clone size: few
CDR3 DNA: TGTGCCAGCAGCTTGAAGGGGGCGAACACTGAAGCTTTCTTT
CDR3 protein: CASSLKGANTEAFF

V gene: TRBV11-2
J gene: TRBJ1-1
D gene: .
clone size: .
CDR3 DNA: TGTGCCAGCAGCTTAGACAGGAACACTGAAGCTTTCTTT
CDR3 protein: CASSLDRNTEAFF

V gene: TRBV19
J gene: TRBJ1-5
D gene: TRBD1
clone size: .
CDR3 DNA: TGTGCCAGTAGTATGGGACAGGGGGGAAATCAGCCCCAGCATTTT
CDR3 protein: CASSMGQGGNQPQHF

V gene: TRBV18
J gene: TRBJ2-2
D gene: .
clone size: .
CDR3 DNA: TGTGCCAGCTCACCCGAGACAGCTACCGGGGAGCTGTTTTTT
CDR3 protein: CASSPETATGELFF

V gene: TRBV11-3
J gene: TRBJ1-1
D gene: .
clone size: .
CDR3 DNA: TGTGCCAGCAGCCGGGGAGGTCACACTGAAGCTTTCTTT
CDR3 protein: CASSRGGHTEAFF

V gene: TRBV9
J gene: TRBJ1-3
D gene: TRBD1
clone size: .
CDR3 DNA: TGTGCCAGCAGCAGAACAGGGGTAAGCTCTGGAAACACCATATATTTT
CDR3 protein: CASSRTGVSSGNTIYF

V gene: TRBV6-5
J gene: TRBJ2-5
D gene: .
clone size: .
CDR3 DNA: TGTGCCAGCAGTAACCCCTTAGAGACCCAGTACTTC
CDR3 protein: CASSNPLETQYF

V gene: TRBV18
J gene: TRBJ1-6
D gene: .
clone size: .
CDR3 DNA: TGTGCCAGCTCACCATTCATCGATTTTCTCGATAATTCACCCCTCCACTTT
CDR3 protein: CASSPFIDFLDNSPLHF

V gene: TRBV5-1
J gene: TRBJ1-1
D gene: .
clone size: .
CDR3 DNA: TGCGCCAGCAGCTTGGGTCCGGGCCTCAACACTGAAGCTTTCTTT
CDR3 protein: CASSLGPGLNTEAFF

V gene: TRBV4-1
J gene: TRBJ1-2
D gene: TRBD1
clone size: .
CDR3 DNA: TGCGCCAGCTCGGCTACAGGGGGCTATGGCTACACCTTC
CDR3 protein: CASSATGGYGYTF

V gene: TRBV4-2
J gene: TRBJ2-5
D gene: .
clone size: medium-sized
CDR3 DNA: TGTGCCAGCAGCCAAGATGGACGGGTTCAAGAGACCCAGTACTTC
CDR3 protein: CASSQDGRVQETQYF

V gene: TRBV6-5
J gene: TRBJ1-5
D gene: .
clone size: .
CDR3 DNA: TGTGCCAGCAGTTACGGTCGGGGAGCACAGCCCCAGCATTTT
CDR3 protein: CASSYGRGAQPQHF

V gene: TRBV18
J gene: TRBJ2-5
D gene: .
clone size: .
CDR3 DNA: TGTGCCAGCTCACCATATAAGGGGAAAGAGACCCAGTACTTC
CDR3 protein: CASSPYKGKETQYF